The clone carrying this T cell receptor beta chain showed up many times. Its target is not known. Each CDR3 protein is one row after TCRdb ran MiXCR on the 5' RACE reads. The data hold 400,000 or so distinct CDR3 sequences, with approximately 6% observed a single time. The CDR3 has 14 amino acids. The V gene's germline CDR1 is DFQATT and CDR2 SNEGSKA (reference sequence). The junction had 1 base not matched to a gene; V was cut back by 0 bases and J by 2 bases. This entry is derived from a study of T cells after yellow fever vaccination. At the level of the study: Fractions with few cells were prepared using SMART-Seq v4 Ultra Low Input. Study findings and constraints: Contaminating bulk clonotypes could be abundant in FACS-sorted repertoires. Weaker, the secondary response peaked sooner, at day 5 versus 15.

The sequenced sample was PBMCs, obtained 5 days after the yellow fever booster vaccination. The chain is built from TRBV20-1 and TRBJ2-7; 10 bases match TRBD2. The source of this sequence is a man under 40 who received the YFV17D yellow fever vaccine. The CDR3 loop reads CSAREAGGPYEQYF. The CDR3 DNA is TGCAGTGCTAGAGAAGCGGGAGGGCCCTACGAGCAGTACTTC.